What follows is one TCR beta chain and its context. What antigen it recognizes has not been identified. Base qualities are not at hand, and no much larger clone is one base apart. The immunoSEQ Assay, a bias-controlled multiplex PCR, was used to amplify TCRbeta CDR3 regions from genomic DNA. Per the original workflow: The number of nucleated cells in each sample was estimated from the amplification of reference gene primers within the assay. Sequence reads were collapsed and filtered to measure the absolute abundance of every unique TCRbeta CDR3 rearrangement. For each sample, productive Simpson clonality was calculated by taking the square root of Simpson's diversity index across productive rearrangements. This immuneACCESS table, as held by TCRdb, lists in-frame sequences with V and J called but not all clones. Of the missing ones, under half trace to an unresolved V gene in checked studies; the others have no known cause. The D gene and trimming were derived from the DNA, and the V and J assignments and clone size from that table. The sample records 150,000 to 200,000 clones, around 82% of which are singletons. The top ten constitute approximately 16% of the sample.

The data stem from a study of blood T cell repertoires in COVID-19 (TCRdb year 2020). Regarding the study in general: Samples covering the acute and convalescent phases of COVID-19 were provided by collaborators in the United States, Italy and Spain. Subjects who had been exposed to COVID-19, were actively infected with it, or had recovered from it provided the deeply sampled blood TCRbeta repertoires that made up the dataset. Where HLA class I and class II types were available, the types were taken from metadata supplied by the sample provider, not from assay-based typing. The prospective study material was composed of cDNA or gDNA derived from T cells, B-cell-depleted T cells, or PBMCs. Nearly every sample came with metadata listing a de-identified subject ID, COVID-19 status, age in years and sex. The samples were drawn from the first 160 participants of the ongoing ImmuneRACE study and from over 950 subjects provided by 6 global collaborators. A freely available public database, intended as a resource for researchers studying the immune response to SARS-CoV-2, is where the repertoires were released. Broader findings and caveats from the paper: The quantity of clinical and demographic metadata differed by source and by participant and was supplied without curation.

Participants in the prospective study were enrolled through a virtual design, were aged roughly 18 to 95 years, and lived in 24 United States geographic areas. In the prospective study, participants were assigned to cohorts based on the clinical history participants reported in a screening survey and a study questionnaire. In the prospective study, mobile phlebotomists collected whole blood, serum and a nasopharyngeal or oropharyngeal swab from each participant. Over an approximately 2-month period, participants in the prospective study had the option of providing additional blood draws and questionnaires. Before DNA extraction, blood samples from the prospective study were shipped at room temperature or frozen. Including the terminal cysteine and phenylalanine, the CDR3 comprises 15 residues. Just the 45-base CDR3 DNA is kept, in frame starting at base 1. V is pared back by 7 bases and J by 4 bases, with 14 bases lying between the germline termini. The germline V gene specifies MDHEN as CDR1 and SYDVKM as CDR2.

The clonotype was recovered from a woman between 50 and 59 years old with acute COVID-19. The chain is made from TRBV28 and TRBJ1-6; the D gene identity is not certain. The sequencing input was PBMCs or T cells enriched from blood (not recorded which). The CDR3 protein: CASIPQAFYNSPLHF. The nucleotides are TGTGCCAGCATACCCCAGGCTTTTTATAATTCACCCCTCCACTTT.